Each of the 18 T cell receptor beta chains below was sequenced from the same sample in a study of blood T cell repertoires in COVID-19. TCRdb's table, derived via immunoSEQ multiplex PCR, lists solely in-frame clones and lacks some. The sample yields approximately 280,000 clones, roughly 85% seen once. The sample consisted of PBMCs or T cells enriched from blood (not recorded which). Receptor source: a woman between 50 and 59 years old who had recovered from COVID-19.

This rearrangement joins TRBV24-1 to TRBJ1-1; D is uncertain. The germline V gene encodes CDR1 KGHDR and CDR2 SFDVKD. There are 14 residues in the CDR3. Trimming stripped 5 bases from V and 1 base from J, with 10 bases between. CDR3 in DNA: TGTGCCACCAGTGCGTCGCAGTCGAACACTGAAGCTTTCTTT. Its translation is CATSASQSNTEAFF.

The CDR3 DNA reads as TGTGCCAGCAACCCCGGGGGGGGAACAGATACGCAGTATTTT. Amino acids: CASNPGGGTDTQYF. V gene TRBV9 combines with J gene TRBJ2-3; 8 bases match TRBD2. V shed 6 bases, J shed 3 bases, and the junction held 6 bases outside the gene matches. The CDR3 is 14 residues long. The germline CDR1 and CDR2 sequences are SGDLS and YYNGEE.

V usage is TRBV24-1 and J usage is TRBJ2-3; no firm D call. The CDR3 length is 12 residues. CDR1 is KGHDR, CDR2 SFDVKD, per germline. Trimming took off 4 bases at V and 3 bases at J, with 4 bases between the two ends. DNA of the CDR3: TGTGCCACCAGTGAGTCTACAGATACGCAGTATTTT. This translates into CATSESTDTQYF.

Only one count was recorded for this clone. The chain employs TRBV27 and TRBJ1-2, with D possibly matching TRBD1 (6 bases). This CDR3 comprises 12 residues. Germline V CDR1 and CDR2: MNHEY, SMNVEV (reference sequence). The germline V and J ends were trimmed by 6 bases and 4 bases, with 9 bases remaining between them. The CDR3 DNA reads as TGTGCCAGCAGAACAGGGACCTATGGCTACACCTTC. Protein product: CASRTGTYGYTF.

The V gene is TRBV10-3, the J gene TRBJ1-2; D remains unclear. V was cut by 4 bases and J by 8 bases, with 26 bases left in between. This CDR3 has 17 amino acids. Germline CDR1 reads ENHRY; CDR2 reads SYGVKD. The CDR3, as DNA: TGTGCCATCAGTGGTTATAGGCAGGAGGGCGCCACAGAAGGCTACACCTTC. Residues: CAISGYRQEGATEGYTF.

This clone was found once. The V and J genes are TRBV11-2 and TRBJ2-1; D might be TRBD2 (6 bases). Germline values: CDR1 SGHAT, CDR2 FQNNGV. V lost 5 bases and J lost 1, with 12 bases in between. The CDR3 sequence is 15 residues long. In nucleotides, the CDR3 is TGTGCCAGCAGCCCCGGGACTGGTTCCTACAATGAGCAGTTCTTC. Encoded protein: CASSPGTGSYNEQFF. The complete variable domain, with remaining parts taken from reference TRBV11-2 and TRBJ2-1, reads EAGVAQSPRYKIIEKRQSVAFWCNPISGHATLYWYQQILGQGPKLLIQFQNNGVVDDSQLPKDRFSAERLKGVDSTLKIQPAKLEDSAVYLCASSPGTGSYNEQFFGPGTRLTVL.

A few counts support this clone. This chain uses TRBV2 with TRBJ1-5; 7 bases match TRBD1. Trimming took 5 bases from V and 4 from J; bases not matched to a gene: 2. Germline V lookup: CDR1 SNHLY, CDR2 FYNNEI. The CDR3 runs 13 residues. CDR3 in DNA: TGTGCCAGCAGTATACAGGGGAATCAGCCCCAGCATTTT. Amino acids: CASSIQGNQPQHF.

The rearrangement uses TRBV11-3 and TRBJ2-3, with 8 bases matching TRBD2. With 6 bases clipped from V and 3 bases from J, the junction kept 8 bases outside the gene matches. Germline V gives CDR1 SGHNT, CDR2 YENEEA. The CDR3 runs 15 residues. CDR3 bases: TGTGCCAGCAGTCCGGGAGGGGCGAGGACAGATACGCAGTATTTT. It codes for CASSPGGARTDTQYF.

The rearrangement links TRBV5-6 to TRBJ2-5; no firm D call. V was cut by 3 bases and J by 7 bases, with 13 bases left in between. This CDR3 has 13 amino acids. Germline CDR1 SGHDT, CDR2 YYEEEE. CDR3: CASSSNSLPTQYF. In DNA, the CDR3 is TGTGCCAGCAGCTCTAACTCCCTCCCGACCCAGTACTTC.

The V gene is TRBV14, the J gene TRBJ1-3; perhaps TRBD1 as D (5 bases). CDR1 and CDR2 (germline): SGHDN, FVKESK. V gave up 3 bases and J gave up 4 bases, with 13 bases separating them. CDR3 length equals 15 residues. The CDR3 loop is CASSQLQGFGNTIYF. CDR3 DNA: TGTGCCAGCAGCCAGCTTCAGGGTTTCGGAAACACCATATATTTT.

The chain has TRBV27 and TRBJ2-1; 7 bases agree with TRBD2. V gave up 8 bases and J gave up 7 bases; unmatched junction bases: 11. Germline V gives CDR1 MNHEY, CDR2 SMNVEV (reference sequence). The CDR3 runs 14 residues. Here the CDR3 DNA reads TGTGCCAGCTGGGGAGCGGGAAGAGTGAATGAGCAGTTCTTC. It yields the protein CASWGAGRVNEQFF.

The CDR3 here is CASSLDGRGTDTQYF. In DNA form, the CDR3 reads TGTGCCAGCAGCTTAGATGGGAGGGGCACAGATACGCAGTATTTT. The chain joins TRBV11-2 to TRBJ2-3; 7 nucleotides align to TRBD2. Germline V gene data show CDR1 as SGHAT and CDR2 as FQNNGV. The CDR3 contains 15 residues. V was clipped by 0 bases and J by 1 base; unmatched bases: 1.

The chain recombines TRBV6-1 with TRBJ2-7; weak D call: TRBD2 (7 bases). Germline-derived CDR1 and CDR2 are MNHNS and SASEGT. V was trimmed by 2 bases and J by 3 bases, leaving 11 bases between them. This CDR3 is built from 14 residues. The DNA for the CDR3 is TGTGCCAGCAGTGAACGGGGGGCCAGCTACGAGCAGTACTTC. Protein: CASSERGASYEQYF.

V and J are TRBV5-6 and TRBJ1-1; TRBD1 matches 11 bases. After removal of 0 bases from V and 5 bases from J, the junction contained 3 bases not matched to a gene. The CDR3 has 15 residues. Germline lookup yields CDR1 SGHDT and CDR2 YYEEEE. The CDR3 loop reads CASSLAGTGGTEAFF. The CDR3 bases are TGTGCCAGCAGCTTGGCCGGGACAGGGGGAACTGAAGCTTTCTTT.

The rearrangement uses TRBV7-3 and TRBJ1-2; TRBD1 agrees at 8 bases. After removal of 5 bases from V and 8 bases from J, the junction contained 7 bases not matched to a gene. The length of the CDR3 is 13 residues. CDR1 is SGHTA, CDR2 FQGTGA, per germline. CDR3 DNA: TGTGCCAGCAGCCCGACAGGGGTTGGAGGCTACACCTTC. Amino acid sequence: CASSPTGVGGYTF.

V gene TRBV7-3 combines with J gene TRBJ2-1; TRBD2 agrees at 7 bases. Germline V gene sequence: CDR1 SGHTA, CDR2 FQGTGA. The CDR3 extends over 15 amino acids. V shed 2 bases, J shed 3 bases, and the junction held 4 bases outside the gene matches. The CDR3 region has the DNA TGTGCCAGCAGCTTATTGTCTAGCGGCTACAATGAGCAGTTCTTC. Translation: CASSLLSSGYNEQFF.

The chain uses TRBV10-3 and TRBJ1-5; TRBD1 matches 9 bases. The CDR3 extends over 19 amino acids. The germline V gene encodes CDR1 ENHRY and CDR2 SYGVKD. With V trimmed by 10 bases and J by 3 bases, 22 bases remained unmatched. CDR3 DNA: TGTGCCACCATGGTGGGGGTAGGGACAGGGCCCGGTACCAATCAGCCCCAGCATTTT. Protein sequence: CATMVGVGTGPGTNQPQHF.

The V call is TRBV7-2, the J call TRBJ2-2; 9 nucleotides match TRBD2. The CDR3 has 16 amino acids. Unmatched junction bases numbered 8, after V lost 5 bases and J lost 4 bases. The germline CDR1 and CDR2 sequences are SGHTA and FQGNSA. The CDR3: CASSERAGGATGELFF. In DNA, the CDR3 is TGTGCCAGCAGCGAGAGGGCGGGAGGGGCCACCGGGGAGCTGTTTTTT.